This TCR beta chain was recorded in a study of cytomegalovirus exposure and HLA in healthy donors. Across the study: Inside one of the first data releases sat some 93 million unique TCRs taken from HLA-typed donors. Study-level results: Versus the roughly 700-donor mean, an Asian-associated ancestry cluster reportedly showed fewer N-insertions in a later analysis. In a later analysis, the majority of CMV-associated beta chains seemingly showed HLA restriction. Later analysis indicated greater clonal expansion among HLA-associated TCR beta chains than among equally common other chains.

V lost 4 bases, J lost 4 bases, and 13 bases stayed unmatched. This CDR3 spans 17 amino acids. The germline CDR1 and CDR2 sequences are SGHNT and YENEEA. In this sample, this clone turned up once. The target antigen is unknown. The PCR made use of 60 Vbeta and 13 Jbeta primers. This table comes from immunoSEQ multiplex PCR, and its TCRdb copy is limited to in-frame clones, with some not included. The sample lists some 120,000 clones, approximately 72% occurring once. The TCR was taken from a woman between 45 and 60 years old in good health and CMV-seropositive. This sequence joins TRBV11-3 and TRBJ2-3; TRBD2 agrees at 8 bases. The sample was PBMCs. In DNA, the CDR3 is TGTGCCAGCAGCTCACGGCGGGGCGGGGGGTTGTCAGATACGCAGTATTTT. This encodes CASSSRRGGGLSDTQYF.